One and the same sample provided the 2 T cell receptor beta chains below, sequenced in a study of cytomegalovirus exposure and HLA in healthy donors. This table comes from immunoSEQ multiplex PCR, and its TCRdb copy is limited to in-frame clones, with some not included. The table includes 150,000 or so clones, approximately 86% detected once. The sequenced sample was PBMCs. Receptor source: a man between 18 and 29 years old in good health and CMV-seropositive.

The gene calls are TRBV19 and TRBJ2-5; 15 bases map to TRBD2. V trimming: 6 bases; J trimming: 5 bases; junction bases outside the gene matches: 13. This CDR3 has 18 residues. Germline assignment: CDR1 LNHDA and CDR2 SQIVND (reference sequence). DNA for the CDR3: TGTGCCAGTAGCCCGGGACTAGCGGGAGGAAGGGGCTGGGAGACCCAGTACTTC. Protein sequence: CASSPGLAGGRGWETQYF.

The CDR3 here is CASSYRGRGNTEAFF. CDR3 DNA sequence: TGTGCCAGCAGCTACAGGGGGCGTGGGAACACTGAAGCTTTCTTT. This chain connects TRBV27 to TRBJ1-1; 9 bases are shared with TRBD1. Germline V CDR1 and CDR2: MNHEY, SMNVEV (reference sequence). J was trimmed by 1 base and V by 6 bases; bases with no gene match: 6. CDR3 length equals 15 residues.